These 8 T cell receptor beta chains originate from one sample sequenced in a study of technical replicates of blood from a handful of donors. Measured with immunoSEQ multiplex PCR; TCRdb has only the in-frame clones, and not every one. In the table there are 75,000 to 90,000 clones, around 93% of which are singletons. Material: T cells isolated from PBMCs. The receptors were sampled from a human donor in good health.

The chain is built from TRBV7-9 and TRBJ2-7; 10 bases align to TRBD1. The CDR3 spans 15 residues. Trimming at V came to 1 base and at J to 3 bases, leaving 3 bases not matched to a gene. Looked up from germline, CDR1 is SEHNR and CDR2 is FQNEAQ (reference sequence). The chain's CDR3 is CASSLGTGGVYEQYF. CDR3 DNA: TGTGCCAGCAGCTTAGGGACAGGGGGGGTCTACGAGCAGTACTTC.

The chain combines TRBV2 with TRBJ1-3, with D maybe TRBD1 (5 bases). The germline V and J ends were trimmed by 2 bases and 8 bases, with 19 bases remaining between them. The length of the CDR3 is 16 residues. Germline V gene lookup returns CDR1 SNHLY and CDR2 FYNNEI. CDR3 sequence (DNA): TGTGCCAGCAGTGAAAGGCCAGGGCACGGCGACGACACCATATATTTT. Encoded protein: CASSERPGHGDDTIYF.

The chain uses TRBV30 and TRBJ2-5; the D is unclear. Germline V gene sequence: CDR1 GTSNPN, CDR2 SVGIG (reference sequence). The CDR3 contains 13 residues. Trimming removed 2 bases at V and 1 base at J, with 8 bases between. CDR3 DNA sequence: TGTGCCTGGAGTCCCCTCGTCCAAGAGACCCAGTACTTC. Its protein is CAWSPLVQETQYF. Based on the CDR3 plus reference TRBV30 and TRBJ2-5, the full variable domain is SQTIHQWPATLVQPVGSPLSLECTVEGTSNPNLYWYRQAAGRGLQLLFYSVGIGQISSEVPQNLSASRPQDRQFILSSKKLLLSDSGFYLCAWSPLVQETQYFGPGTRLLVL.

This rearrangement joins TRBV4-1 to TRBJ1-5; D remains ambiguous. Germline CDR1 MGHRA, CDR2 YSYEKL. The V end lost 3 bases, the J end lost 6 bases, and 18 bases lay between the germline ends. The CDR3 spans 16 residues. CDR3 sequence (DNA): TGCGCCAGCAGCCAGCAGGAGAATCCTCGGGGTCAGCCCCAGCATTTT. Its protein product is CASSQQENPRGQPQHF.

The genes are TRBV5-1 and TRBJ2-7; possible D gene TRBD2, 6 bases. V was cut by 10 bases and J by 4 bases, with 30 bases left in between. CDR1 and CDR2 from the germline V gene are SGHRS and YFSETQ. This CDR3 is built from 17 residues. This CDR3 is CACSATGTGGGEYEQYF. The DNA for the CDR3 is TGCGCCTGCTCAGCGACCGGGACTGGTGGGGGAGAGTACGAGCAGTACTTC.

The chain uses TRBV5-1 and TRBJ2-1; 10 positions match TRBD2. This CDR3 has 16 amino acids. V was pared by 4 bases and J by 9 bases, with 13 bases of the junction left unmatched. In germline, CDR1 is SGHRS, CDR2 YFSETQ. The CDR3 loop is CASSQPGLAGVGEQFF. Here the CDR3 DNA reads TGCGCCAGCAGCCAACCGGGGCTAGCGGGAGTAGGTGAGCAGTTCTTC.

This rearrangement joins TRBV11-3 to TRBJ1-2, with 12 positions matching TRBD1. CDR3 size: 17 residues. CDR1 is SGHNT and CDR2 is YENEEA in the germline V gene. Trimming removed 4 bases from V and 0 bases from J; junction bases left unmatched: 6. The CDR3 bases are TGTGCCAGCAGCTCGCCGGGACAGGGGGCCCCTAACTATGGCTACACCTTC. Translation: CASSSPGQGAPNYGYTF.

The chain is built from TRBV29-1 and TRBJ2-1; TRBD2 matches 10 bases. CDR1 and CDR2 from the germline V gene are SQVTM and ANQGSEA. The V and J ends lost 3 bases and 7 bases, in that order; junction bases with no gene match: 6. The CDR3 is 14 residues long. The DNA for the CDR3 is TGCAGCGTTGACAGCCTAGCGGGAGAGAATGAGCAGTTCTTC. This gives the protein CSVDSLAGENEQFF.